A single sample is the source of the 8 T cell receptor beta chains below, sequenced in a study of cytomegalovirus exposure and HLA in healthy donors (dated by TCRdb to about 2017). Library prep was done by the immunoSEQ multiplex PCR assay. TCRdb limited this immuneACCESS table to in-frame rearrangements with V and J called. A share of clones is missing; checked studies link under half to unresolved V genes, and the rest is unexplained. In all, the sample holds about 160,000 clones, and 95% to 97% of those were seen once. Together, the top ten hold more than 0.7% of the sample. Sequencing was performed on PBMCs. The receptors here all came from a woman between 18 and 29 years old in good health and CMV-seronegative.

This chain uses TRBV11-1 with TRBJ2-3; D perhaps matches TRBD1 (7 bases). Germline CDR1 SGHAT, CDR2 FQDESV (reference sequence). The CDR3 is 14 residues long. The V end was cut by 5 bases, the J end by 6 bases, with 15 bases between. The CDR3 spells CASSRGGGDDTQYF. CDR3 nucleotides: TGTGCCAGCAGCCGTGGAGGGGGCGATGATACGCAGTATTTT.

This clone was recorded only once. The chain links TRBV19 to TRBJ1-5; 7 nucleotides agree with TRBD1. This CDR3 has 19 residues. Germline V lookup: CDR1 LNHDA, CDR2 SQIVND (reference sequence). Trimming cost V 2 bases and J 0 bases; bases outside gene matches: 13. CDR3 region: CASSIRKTGYDYSNQPQHF. The DNA of the CDR3 is TGTGCCAGTAGTATACGAAAGACAGGGTACGACTATAGCAATCAGCCCCAGCATTTT.

The chain couples TRBV5-6 to TRBJ1-3, with 7 positions matching TRBD1. The CDR3 covers 14 residues. The V segment lost 10 bases and the J segment 3 bases; nucleotides outside the gene matches: 10. Germline V gene lookup returns CDR1 SGHDT and CDR2 YYEEEE. CDR3 DNA: TGTGCCTCACTGGAGGGGGCGTATGGAAACACCATATATTTT. It translates to CASLEGAYGNTIYF.

This chain joins TRBV14 and TRBJ2-1, with TRBD2 as a possible D gene (5 bases). Between the trimmed V and J ends, which lost 4 bases and 1 base, there was a span of 11 bases. This CDR3 has 15 residues. CDR1 and CDR2 from the germline V gene are SGHDN and FVKESK. This chain's CDR3 is CASSLPGSSYNEQFF. In DNA form, the CDR3 reads TGTGCCAGCAGCCTGCCGGGGTCTTCCTACAATGAGCAGTTCTTC.

Here the CDR3 reads CAWSIRDEAFF. DNA for the CDR3: TGTGCCTGGAGTATCAGGGATGAAGCTTTCTTT. The V gene is TRBV30, the J gene TRBJ1-1; D may be TRBD1 (5 bases). This CDR3 spans 11 amino acids. V lost 2 bases and J 7 bases, leaving 8 bases between the germline ends. Germline lookup yields CDR1 GTSNPN and CDR2 SVGIG (reference sequence).

The chain employs TRBV7-9 and TRBJ1-2; the match to TRBD1 covers 8 bases. The CDR3 has 14 residues. With 5 bases clipped from V and 4 bases from J, the junction kept 6 bases outside the gene matches. Germline loops: CDR1 SEHNR, CDR2 FQNEAQ (reference sequence). This chain's CDR3 is CASSLQGALYGYTF. DNA for the CDR3: TGTGCCAGCAGCCTTCAGGGGGCCCTCTATGGCTACACCTTC. The full variable domain, completed using reference TRBV7-9 and TRBJ1-2, is DTGVSQNPRHKITKRGQNVTFRCDPISEHNRLYWYRQTLGQGPEFLTYFQNEAQLEKSRLLSDRFSAERPKGSFSTLEIQRTEQGDSAMYLCASSLQGALYGYTFGSGTRLTVV.

V is TRBV7-2 and J is TRBJ2-3; TRBD1 matches 7 bases. The V gene's germline CDR1 is SGHTA and CDR2 FQGNSA. Trimming at V came to 4 bases and at J to 2 bases, leaving 6 bases not matched to a gene. CDR3 length: 15 residues. The CDR3 loop is CASSSRQGATDTQYF. The CDR3 region has the DNA TGTGCCAGCAGCTCCCGACAGGGCGCCACAGATACGCAGTATTTT.

V usage is TRBV7-2 and J usage is TRBJ2-5, with 12 bases aligning to TRBD2. The V and J ends lost 3 bases and 5 bases, in that order; junction bases with no gene match: 10. Germline V gene lookup returns CDR1 SGHTA and CDR2 FQGNSA. The CDR3 contains 17 residues. CDR3 region: CASSFLAGGPRAETQYF. In nucleotides, the CDR3 is TGTGCCAGCAGCTTCCTAGCGGGGGGGCCGAGGGCCGAGACCCAGTACTTC.